This TCR beta chain was found in a study of OX40 agonist ivuxolimab in advanced cancers. Repertoires were generated with immunoSEQ multiplex PCR, while TCRdb's copy carries only in-frame clones and drops some. The sample includes 55,000 to 80,000 clones, more than 85% seen only once; the top ten take about 0.66%. This sequence was found in an adult with an advanced solid tumor such as melanoma, head and neck, liver or kidney cancer. The input for sequencing was CD4+ or CD8+ T cells sorted from blood, taken in a trial of the OX40 agonist ivuxolimab.

The CDR3 protein is CASGRSGTGREQYF. The CDR3 region has the DNA TGTGCTAGTGGTCGATCCGGGACAGGGAGGGAGCAGTACTTC. The chain has TRBV12-5 and TRBJ2-7; 9 bases line up with TRBD1. CDR1 LGHNT and CDR2 FRNRAP come from the germline V gene. J gave up 7 bases and V 5 bases, and 9 bases lay outside the gene matches. The CDR3 sequence is 14 residues long.